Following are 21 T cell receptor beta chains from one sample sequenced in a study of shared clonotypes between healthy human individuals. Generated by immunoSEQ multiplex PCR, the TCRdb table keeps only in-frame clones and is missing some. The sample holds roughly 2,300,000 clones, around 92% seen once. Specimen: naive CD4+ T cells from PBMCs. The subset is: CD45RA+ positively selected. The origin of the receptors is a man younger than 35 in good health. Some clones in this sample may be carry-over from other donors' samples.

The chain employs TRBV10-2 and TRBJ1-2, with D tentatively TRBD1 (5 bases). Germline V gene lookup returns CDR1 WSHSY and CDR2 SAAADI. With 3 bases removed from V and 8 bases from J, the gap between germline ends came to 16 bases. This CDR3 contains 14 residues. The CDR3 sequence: CASSDRQGVKGYTF. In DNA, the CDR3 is TGCGCCAGCAGTGATCGGCAGGGCGTAAAAGGCTACACCTTC.

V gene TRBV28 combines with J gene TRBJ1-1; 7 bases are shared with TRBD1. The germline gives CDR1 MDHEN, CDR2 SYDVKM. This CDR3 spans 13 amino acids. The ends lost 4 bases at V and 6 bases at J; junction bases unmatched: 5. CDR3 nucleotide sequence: TGTGCCAGCAGTTACAGGGGATGGTCTGAAGCTTTCTTT. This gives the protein CASSYRGWSEAFF.

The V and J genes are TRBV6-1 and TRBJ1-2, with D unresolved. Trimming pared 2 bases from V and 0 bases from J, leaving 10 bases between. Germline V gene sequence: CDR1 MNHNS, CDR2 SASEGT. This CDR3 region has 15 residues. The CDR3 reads CASSEPFLANYGYTF. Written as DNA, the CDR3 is TGTGCCAGCAGTGAACCCTTCCTAGCTAACTATGGCTACACCTTC.

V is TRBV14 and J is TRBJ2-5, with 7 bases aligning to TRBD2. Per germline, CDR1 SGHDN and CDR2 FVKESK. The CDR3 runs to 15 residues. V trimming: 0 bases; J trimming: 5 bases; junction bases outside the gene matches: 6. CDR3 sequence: CASSQDGRGTETQYF. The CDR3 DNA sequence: TGTGCCAGCAGCCAAGATGGGAGGGGAACGGAGACCCAGTACTTC.

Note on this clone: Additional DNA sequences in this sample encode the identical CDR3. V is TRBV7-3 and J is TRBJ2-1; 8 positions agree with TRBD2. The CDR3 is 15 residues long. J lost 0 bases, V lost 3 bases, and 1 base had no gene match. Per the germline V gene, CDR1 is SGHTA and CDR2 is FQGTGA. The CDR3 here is CASSFSGASYNEQFF. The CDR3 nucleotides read TGTGCCAGCAGCTTTAGCGGGGCCTCCTACAATGAGCAGTTCTTC.

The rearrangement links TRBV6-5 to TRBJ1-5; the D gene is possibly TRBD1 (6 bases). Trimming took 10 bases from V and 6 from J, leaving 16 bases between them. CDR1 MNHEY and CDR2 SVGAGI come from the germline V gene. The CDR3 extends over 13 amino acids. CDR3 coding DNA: TGTGCCACATACAGGGAAGGGGTTCAGCCCCAGCATTTT. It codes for CATYREGVQPQHF.

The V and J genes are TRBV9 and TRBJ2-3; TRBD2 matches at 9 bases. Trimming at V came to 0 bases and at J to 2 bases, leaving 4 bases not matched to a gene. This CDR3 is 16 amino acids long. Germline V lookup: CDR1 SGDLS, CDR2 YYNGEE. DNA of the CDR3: TGTGCCAGCAGCGTAGGTAGCGGGAGACCCACAGATACGCAGTATTTT. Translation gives CASSVGSGRPTDTQYF.

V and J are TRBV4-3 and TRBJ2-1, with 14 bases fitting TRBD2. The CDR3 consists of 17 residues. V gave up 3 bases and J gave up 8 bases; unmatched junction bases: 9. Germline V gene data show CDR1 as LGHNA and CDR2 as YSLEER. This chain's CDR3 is CASSHFSGTSGSYEQFF. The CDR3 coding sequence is TGCGCCAGCAGCCACTTTTCCGGGACTAGCGGGAGCTATGAGCAGTTCTTC.

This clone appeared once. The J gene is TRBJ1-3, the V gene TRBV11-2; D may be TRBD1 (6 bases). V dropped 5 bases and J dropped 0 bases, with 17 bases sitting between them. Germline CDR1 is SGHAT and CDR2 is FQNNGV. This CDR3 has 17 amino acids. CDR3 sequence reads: CASSPGWTAHSGNTIYF. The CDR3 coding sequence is TGTGCCAGCAGCCCAGGGTGGACAGCTCACTCTGGAAACACCATATATTTT.

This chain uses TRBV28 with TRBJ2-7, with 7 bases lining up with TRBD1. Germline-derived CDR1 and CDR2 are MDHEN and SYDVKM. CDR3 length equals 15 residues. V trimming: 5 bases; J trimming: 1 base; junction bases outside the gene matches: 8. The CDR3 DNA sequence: TGTGCCAGCAGTGCACAGGGGAGTAGATCCTACGAGCAGTACTTC. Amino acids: CASSAQGSRSYEQYF.

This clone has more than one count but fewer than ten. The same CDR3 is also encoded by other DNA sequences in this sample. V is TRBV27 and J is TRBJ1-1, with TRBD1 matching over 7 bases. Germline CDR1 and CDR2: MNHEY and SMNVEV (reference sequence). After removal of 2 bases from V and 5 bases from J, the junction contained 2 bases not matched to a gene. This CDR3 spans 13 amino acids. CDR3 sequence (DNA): TGTGCCAGCAGTTTAAGGGGGCTGACTGAAGCTTTCTTT. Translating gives CASSLRGLTEAFF.

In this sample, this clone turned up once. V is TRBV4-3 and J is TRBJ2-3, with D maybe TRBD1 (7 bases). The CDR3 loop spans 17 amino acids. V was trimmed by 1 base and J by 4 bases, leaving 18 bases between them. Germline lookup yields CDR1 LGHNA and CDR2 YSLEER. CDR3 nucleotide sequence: TGCGCCAGCAGCCAAGGTTTCGGAGGGGGCGCGGCAGATACGCAGTATTTT. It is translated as CASSQGFGGGAADTQYF.

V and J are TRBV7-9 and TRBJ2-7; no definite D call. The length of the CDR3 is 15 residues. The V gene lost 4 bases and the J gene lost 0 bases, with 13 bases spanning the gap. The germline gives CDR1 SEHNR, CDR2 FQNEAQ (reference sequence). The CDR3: CASSSWGPDSYEQYF. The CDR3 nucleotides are TGTGCCAGCAGCTCGTGGGGTCCAGACTCCTACGAGCAGTACTTC.

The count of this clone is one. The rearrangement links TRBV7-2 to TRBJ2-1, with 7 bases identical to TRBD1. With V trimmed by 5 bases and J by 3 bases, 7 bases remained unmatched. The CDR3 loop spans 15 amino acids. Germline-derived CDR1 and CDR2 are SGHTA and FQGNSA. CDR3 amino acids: CASSRQRDSYNEQFF. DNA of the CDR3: TGTGCCAGCAGCCGACAAAGGGACAGCTACAATGAGCAGTTCTTC.

CDR3 sequence: CASSWQDPGTQYF. CDR3 in DNA: TGTGCCAGCAGCTGGCAGGACCCGGGGACCCAGTACTTC. J is TRBJ2-5 and V is TRBV6-5; no clear D gene. The CDR3 runs 13 residues. Germline V lookup: CDR1 MNHEY, CDR2 SVGAGI. Trimming pared 6 bases from V and 7 bases from J, leaving 15 bases between.

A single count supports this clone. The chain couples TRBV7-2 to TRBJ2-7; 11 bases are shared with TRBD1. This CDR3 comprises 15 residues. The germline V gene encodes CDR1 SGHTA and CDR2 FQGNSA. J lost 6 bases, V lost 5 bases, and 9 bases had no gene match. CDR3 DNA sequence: TGTGCCAGCAGCCCGTCGCAGGACAGGGGGCGCGAGCAGTACTTC. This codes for CASSPSQDRGREQYF.

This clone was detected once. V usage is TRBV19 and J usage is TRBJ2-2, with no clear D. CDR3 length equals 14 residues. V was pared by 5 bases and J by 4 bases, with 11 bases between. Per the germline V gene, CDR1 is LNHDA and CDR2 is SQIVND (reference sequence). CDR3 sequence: CASSWQDGTGELFF. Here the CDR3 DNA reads TGTGCCAGTAGTTGGCAGGACGGCACCGGGGAGCTGTTTTTT.

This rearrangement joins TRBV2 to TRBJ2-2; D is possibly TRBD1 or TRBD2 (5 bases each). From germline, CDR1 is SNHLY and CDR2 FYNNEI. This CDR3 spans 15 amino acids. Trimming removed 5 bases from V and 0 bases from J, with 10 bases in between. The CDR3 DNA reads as TGTGCCAGCAGTCAGGGACGGGCGAACACCGGGGAGCTGTTTTTT. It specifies CASSQGRANTGELFF.

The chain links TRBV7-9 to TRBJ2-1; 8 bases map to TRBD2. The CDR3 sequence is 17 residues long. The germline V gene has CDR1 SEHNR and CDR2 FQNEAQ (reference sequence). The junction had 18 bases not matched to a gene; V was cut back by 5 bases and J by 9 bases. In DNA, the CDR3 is TGTGCCAGCAGCCCGTCGTTGGCTAGCGGGCTGATCAGTGAGCAGTTCTTC. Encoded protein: CASSPSLASGLISEQFF.

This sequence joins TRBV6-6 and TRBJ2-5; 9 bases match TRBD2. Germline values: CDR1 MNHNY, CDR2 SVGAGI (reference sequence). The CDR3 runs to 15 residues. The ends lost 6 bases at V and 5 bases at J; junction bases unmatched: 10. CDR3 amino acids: CASSSRRGGGETQYF. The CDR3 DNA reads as TGTGCCAGCAGCTCTCGGCGGGGGGGCGGGGAGACCCAGTACTTC.

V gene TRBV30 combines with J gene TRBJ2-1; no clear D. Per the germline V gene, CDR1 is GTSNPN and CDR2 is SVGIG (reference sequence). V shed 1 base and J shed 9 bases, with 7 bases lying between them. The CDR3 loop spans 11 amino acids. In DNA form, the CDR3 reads TGTGCCTGGAGTGATGGTAGTGAGCAGTTCTTC. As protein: CAWSDGSEQFF.